This is a list of T cell receptor beta chains from one sample in a study of T cells after posttransplantation cyclophosphamide. Sequenced by immunoSEQ multiplex PCR; TCRdb stores in-frame clones only, minus some. The table records over 10,000 clones, around 2% of them present only once. This sample comprised PBMCs, obtained after allogeneic stem cell transplant with posttransplant cyclophosphamide. The receptors come from a young adult male patient who received an allogeneic stem cell transplant from a related donor, was CMV-positive, and had no GVHD. Some T cells may originate from the graft donor. Both conserved end residues are part of each CDR3. The order of the fields is V gene, D gene, J gene, clone size, CDR3 DNA, CDR3 protein. A D gene is named only where the DNA matches it firmly. Only part of the rows carry a size: once, few, many, or a class if the clone is expanded.

TRBV4-2	TRBD2	TRBJ2-3	few	TGTGCCAGCAGCCGAAGCGGGACCAGCGCAGATACGCAGTATTTT	CASSRSGTSADTQYF
TRBV10-2	TRBD1	TRBJ1-1	.	TGCGCCAGCAGTGAACCAGGGGGCGCATGGACTGAAGCTTTCTTT	CASSEPGGAWTEAFF
TRBV5-1	.	TRBJ1-3	.	TGCGCCAGCAGCTTGGGGACAGCTGGAAACACCATATATTTT	CASSLGTAGNTIYF
TRBV5-6	TRBD2	TRBJ2-1	.	TGTGCCAGCAGCTACCGGACTAGCGGGAGGGCCTCTGAGCAGTTCTTC	CASSYRTSGRASEQFF
TRBV9	TRBD1	TRBJ2-7	.	TGTGCCAGCAGCGATGGGCTTACAGGGGGCGCCCCAGTGGAGCAGTACTTC	CASSDGLTGGAPVEQYF
TRBV6-5	.	TRBJ1-4	.	TGTGCCAGCAGTTTGCCGGGAGAGGAGGAAAAACTGTTTTTT	CASSLPGEEEKLFF
TRBV7-9	.	TRBJ2-1	.	TGTGCCAGCAGCTTGGGGGCGCGTGAAAGTGAGCAGTTCTTC	CASSLGARESEQFF
TRBV28	.	TRBJ1-5	few	TGTGCCAGCACCATACTTAGCAATCAGCCCCAGCATTTT	CASTILSNQPQHF
TRBV11-2	.	TRBJ2-1	few	TGTGCCAGCAGCTTAGTTGGGGGCGCCTACAATGAGCAGTTCTTC	CASSLVGGAYNEQFF
TRBV7-2	TRBD1	TRBJ2-1	few	TGTGCCAGCAGCTTCCGGGACAGGGCCTACAATGAGCAGTTCTTC	CASSFRDRAYNEQFF
TRBV5-5	.	TRBJ1-2	medium-sized	TGTGCCAGCAGCGGGTCGACAGGAATTTCTTATGGCTACACCTTC	CASSGSTGISYGYTF
TRBV5-8	TRBD2	TRBJ2-1	few	TGTGCCAGCAGCCGCGGGGCTCTAGCGGGGGGCCTCAATGAGCAGTTCTTC	CASSRGALAGGLNEQFF
TRBV13	TRBD2	TRBJ2-3	few	TGTGCCACCAACAAAAGGACTAGCGGGAGTGATACGCAGTATTTT	CATNKRTSGSDTQYF
TRBV11-1	.	TRBJ2-3	.	TGTGCCAGCAGCTACAAGGGGTCCTACTCTACAGATACGCAGTATTTT	CASSYKGSYSTDTQYF
TRBV7-2	.	TRBJ1-5	few	TGTGCCAGCAGCTTTTTCAGGGGCAGTAATCAGCCCCAGCATTTT	CASSFFRGSNQPQHF
TRBV5-1	.	TRBJ2-3	.	TGCGCCAGCAGCCCTGCAGACAGGACGATGGATACGCAGTATTTT	CASSPADRTMDTQYF
TRBV9	TRBD2	TRBJ2-1	.	TGTGCCAGCAGCGAAACTAGCGGGAGGACAGATGAGCAGTTCTTC	CASSETSGRTDEQFF
TRBV6-5	.	TRBJ2-7	few	TGTGCCAGCAGTTACGGGCTAGCCGGGAACGAGCAGTACTTC	CASSYGLAGNEQYF
TRBV27	.	TRBJ2-1	.	TGTGCCAGCACCGATGACAGCCACAACAATGAGCAGTTCTTC	CASTDDSHNNEQFF
TRBV5-6	TRBD1	TRBJ1-5	few	TGTGCCAGCAGCTCGACAGGGGAGAATCAGCCCCAGCATTTT	CASSSTGENQPQHF
TRBV2	.	TRBJ1-1	few	TGTGCCAGTCAGGGTTGGGCTGAAGCTTTCTTT	CASQGWAEAFF
TRBV7-3	.	TRBJ2-7	.	TGTGCCAGCAGCCCGCAACCGGGGTACGAGCAGTACTTC	CASSPQPGYEQYF
TRBV5-1	.	TRBJ2-7	few	TGCGCCAGCAGCTTCGAGGGCAAGTACGAGCAGTACTTC	CASSFEGKYEQYF
TRBV7-9	TRBD2	TRBJ2-5	.	TGTGCCAGCAGCGCCACTAGCGGGGGGAGTCTTGAGACCCAGTACTTC	CASSATSGGSLETQYF
TRBV2	.	TRBJ2-2	few	TGTGCCAGCAGTGAAGTCCCTCGCGGGGAGCTGTTTTTT	CASSEVPRGELFF
TRBV11-1	.	TRBJ1-1	.	TGTGCCAGCAGCTACAGGGTCACTGAAGCTTTCTTT	CASSYRVTEAFF
TRBV6-6	TRBD2	TRBJ2-1	.	TGTGCCAGCAGTTACTACTCGGGCGGGGGGGCCCAGTTCTTC	CASSYYSGGGAQFF
TRBV2	.	TRBJ1-4	.	TGTGCCAGCAGTGGGACACTCGCAACTAATGAAAAACTGTTTTTT	CASSGTLATNEKLFF
TRBV4-2	TRBD1	TRBJ2-2	few	TGTGCCAGCAGCCACATAGGACAGGGGCGACCGAACACCGGGGAGCTGTTTTTT	CASSHIGQGRPNTGELFF